The 25 T cell receptor beta chains below all came from one sample that was sequenced in a study of blood T cells in healthy people across ages. Sample-barcoded 5' priming and a J-beta primer mix drove a second PCR of roughly 6 to 12 cycles. TCRdb redid the calling of the 5' RACE reads with MiXCR, one entry per CDR3 protein. The repertoire has over a million distinct CDR3 sequences, about 25% of them found once; the top ten carry about 0.72%. These data were also reused for a study on T cells of mothers and their children.

The sample taken for sequencing was blood. The receptors originated from a girl aged 2 to 10 in good health.

This clonotype has a handful of counts. V and J are TRBV28 and TRBJ2-3; 12 bases agree with TRBD2. The CDR3 covers 18 residues. Germline CDR1 and CDR2: MDHEN and SYDVKM. V shed 4 bases and J 0 bases; nucleotides not matched to a gene: 8. CDR3 residues: CASSSLYGTSGSTDTQYF. The DNA for the CDR3 is TGTGCCAGCAGTTCCTTATACGGGACTAGCGGGAGCACAGATACGCAGTATTTT.

The table lists this clonotype with a few counts. This chain connects TRBV9 to TRBJ1-6; D might be TRBD1 (6 bases). V was shortened by 3 bases and J by 6 bases, with 10 bases between the two germline ends. This CDR3 comprises 14 residues. The germline gives CDR1 SGDLS, CDR2 YYNGEE. CDR3 region: CASSDGQINSPLHF. In DNA form, the CDR3 reads TGTGCCAGCAGCGACGGACAGATTAATTCACCCCTCCACTTT.

This clonotype was observed a handful of times. The V gene is TRBV7-9, the J gene TRBJ2-1, with 12 bases fitting TRBD2. Looked up from germline, CDR1 is SEHNR and CDR2 is FQNEAQ (reference sequence). The V segment lost 10 bases and the J segment 11 bases; nucleotides outside the gene matches: 18. The CDR3 sequence is 16 residues long. In DNA form, the CDR3 reads TGTGCCATCGGCGCTACTAGCGGGGGGCCGGTAGAGCAGCAGTTCTTC. Its translation is CAIGATSGGPVEQQFF.

This clonotype was seen only a few times. V is TRBV19 and J is TRBJ1-2; TRBD1 aligns across 8 bases. The CDR3 covers 14 residues. Germline values: CDR1 LNHDA, CDR2 SQIVND (reference sequence). V was pared by 5 bases and J by 6 bases, with 8 bases of the junction left unmatched. The CDR3, as DNA: TGTGCCAGTAGTGGGCGAACAGGGGGGAATGGCTACACCTTC. This encodes CASSGRTGGNGYTF.

This clonotype has a handful of counts. V usage is TRBV12-3 or TRBV12-4 and J usage is TRBJ2-7; D call uncertain. This CDR3 has 11 amino acids. V was trimmed by 4 bases and J by 9 bases, leaving 10 bases between them. The CDR3 sequence: CASSWGDGQYF. CDR3 bases: TGTGCCAGCAGTTGGGGTGATGGGCAGTACTTC.

This clonotype has just a few counts. This chain links TRBV2 with TRBJ2-4; D may be TRBD2 (6 bases). The CDR3 spans 15 residues. V lost 6 bases and J 3 bases, leaving 15 bases between the germline ends. Germline CDR1 SNHLY, CDR2 FYNNEI. The CDR3 DNA is TGTGCCAGCAGCGATTTGGGGGGTCTCAAAAACATTCAGTACTTC. It specifies CASSDLGGLKNIQYF.

This clonotype was seen more than once but under ten times. The genes are TRBV29-1 and TRBJ2-2; 9 bases agree with TRBD2. The CDR3 has 14 amino acids. The trim removed 3 bases at V and 7 bases at J, leaving 6 bases unmatched. The germline CDR1 and CDR2 sequences are SQVTM and ANQGSEA. In nucleotides, the CDR3 is TGCAGCGTTGACATCGCGGGAGGGAACGGGGAGCTGTTTTTT. It codes for CSVDIAGGNGELFF.

V is TRBV9 and J is TRBJ2-5; D is uncertain. Germline V lookup: CDR1 SGDLS, CDR2 YYNGEE. This CDR3 has 12 residues. V dropped 2 bases and J dropped 10 bases, with 12 bases sitting between them. For the CDR3, the DNA is TGTGCCAGCAGCGTCCCCCTGCCGGACCAGTACTTC. Its translation is CASSVPLPDQYF.

This clonotype came up a few times. The chain couples TRBV7-9 to TRBJ2-1; tentative D call: TRBD2 (6 bases). V dropped 5 bases and J dropped 4 bases, with 24 bases sitting between them. Germline V gives CDR1 SEHNR, CDR2 FQNEAQ (reference sequence). The length of the CDR3 is 18 residues. DNA for the CDR3: TGTGCCAGCAGCCCCGGGTCTGTGAGCGGGCCACCTTACAATGAGCAGTTCTTC. Amino acid sequence: CASSPGSVSGPPYNEQFF.

The chain carries TRBV7-9 and TRBJ2-4, with TRBD1 matching over 7 bases. The V and J ends lost 4 bases and 6 bases, in that order; junction bases with no gene match: 6. Germline V gives CDR1 SEHNR, CDR2 FQNEAQ (reference sequence). This CDR3 spans 14 amino acids. The CDR3 region has the DNA TGTGCCAGCAGCTCAGCAGGGGGTATAAACATTCAGTACTTC. Its protein product is CASSSAGGINIQYF.

The chain employs TRBV7-9 and TRBJ2-1, with 7 bases fitting TRBD2. CDR3 length equals 15 residues. J gave up 2 bases and V 3 bases, and 4 bases lay outside the gene matches. From germline, CDR1 is SEHNR and CDR2 FQNEAQ (reference sequence). CDR3 nucleotide sequence: TGTGCCAGCAGCTTCCCCGGGACTACCTACAATGAGCAGTTCTTC. Encoded protein: CASSFPGTTYNEQFF.

This clonotype occurred a few times. The rearrangement uses TRBV5-1 and TRBJ2-5; 8 positions match TRBD1. Trimming at V came to 4 bases and at J to 5 bases, leaving 7 bases not matched to a gene. CDR1 is SGHRS and CDR2 is YFSETQ in the germline V gene. There are 14 residues in the CDR3. The DNA of the CDR3 is TGCGCCAGCAGCCCGGCGACAGGGGTGGAGACCCAGTACTTC. Translated: CASSPATGVETQYF.

This chain links TRBV7-2 with TRBJ2-5, with no clear D. The assigned J gene may be wrong: the sequence end matches TRBJ2-1 better. Germline-derived CDR1 and CDR2 are SGHTA and FQGNSA. This CDR3 is 11 amino acids long. The CDR3 DNA follows: TGTGCCAGCAGCTTAGTTCGACCGCAGTTCTTC. The encoded protein is CASSLVRPQFF.

This clonotype was counted between two and nine times. The rearrangement joins TRBV20-1 to TRBJ2-7; the D is unclear. Trimming removed 5 bases from V and 3 bases from J, with 11 bases in between. CDR3 length: 12 amino acids. The germline CDR1 and CDR2 sequences are DFQATT and SNEGSKA (reference sequence). The CDR3 here is CSAETQNYEQYF. For the CDR3, the DNA is TGCAGTGCTGAAACGCAGAACTACGAGCAGTACTTC.

In its sample, this clonotype was seen a few times. V is TRBV6-1 and J is TRBJ1-2, with D unresolved. This CDR3 comprises 14 residues. Germline V gives CDR1 MNHNS, CDR2 SASEGT. Trimming shortened V by 6 bases and J by 0 bases, and 11 bases separated the two germline ends. CDR3 coding DNA: TGTGCCAGCAGGGAGGGCTCCACTAACTATGGCTACACCTTC. This codes for CASREGSTNYGYTF.

V and J are TRBV12-3 or TRBV12-4 and TRBJ2-3; no definite D call. CDR3 length: 14 amino acids. V was pared by 1 base and J by 8 bases, with 13 bases between. CDR3 sequence: CASSLGSGLGTQYF. The CDR3 nucleotides are TGTGCCAGCAGTTTAGGGTCCGGGTTAGGTACGCAGTATTTT.

This sequence joins TRBV6-2 or TRBV6-3 and TRBJ2-1, with unresolved D. This CDR3 is 12 amino acids long. The V end was cut by 5 bases, the J end by 7 bases, with 9 bases between. Germline CDR1 and CDR2: MNHEY and SVGEGT. The CDR3, as DNA: TGTGCCAGCAGTCGAGCCCTAAATGAGCAGTTCTTC. Translation gives CASSRALNEQFF.

The chain joins TRBV7-2 to TRBJ2-2; 8 nucleotides agree with TRBD1. V dropped 5 bases and J dropped 4; count of bases not matched to a gene: 9. The CDR3 has 16 residues. The germline V gene encodes CDR1 SGHTA and CDR2 FQGNSA. CDR3 amino acids: CASSPQGALSTGELFF. The DNA of the CDR3 is TGTGCCAGCAGCCCCCAGGGGGCCTTAAGCACCGGGGAGCTGTTTTTT.

This clonotype was found a few times. V usage is TRBV3-1 and J usage is TRBJ2-6; D is unresolved. V gave up 1 base and J gave up 0 bases, with 4 bases separating them. The CDR3 runs 15 residues. Germline loops: CDR1 LGHDT, CDR2 YNNKEL (reference sequence). CDR3 residues: CASSQAISGANVLTF. Written as DNA, the CDR3 is TGTGCCAGCAGCCAAGCGATCTCTGGGGCCAACGTCCTGACTTTC.

The sample holds a few counts of this clonotype. The chain is built from TRBV7-9 and TRBJ1-2; D call uncertain. The CDR3 runs to 10 residues. The germline CDR1 and CDR2 sequences are SEHNR and FQNEAQ (reference sequence). With 1 base removed from V and 9 bases from J, the gap between germline ends came to 3 bases. CDR3 residues: CASSLVSYTF. CDR3 nucleotides: TGTGCCAGCAGCTTAGTAAGCTACACCTTC.

This clonotype has a single count. The chain is built from TRBV9 and TRBJ1-2; 7 bases map to TRBD1. V was pared by 0 bases and J by 1 base, with 6 bases of the junction left unmatched. Germline V gives CDR1 SGDLS, CDR2 YYNGEE. The CDR3 consists of 16 residues. The CDR3 coding sequence is TGTGCCAGCAGCGTAGGGGGGGACAGCCTTAACTATGGCTACACCTTC. Encoded protein: CASSVGGDSLNYGYTF. Looking up the rest from reference TRBV9 and TRBJ1-2 gives the full variable domain: DSGVTQTPKHLITATGQRVTLRCSPRSGDLSVYWYQQSLDQGLQFLIQYYNGEERAKGNILERFSAQQFPDLHSELNLSSLELGDSALYFCASSVGGDSLNYGYTFGSGTRLTVV.

This clonotype occurred a few times. The chain employs TRBV13 and TRBJ2-7; D perhaps matches TRBD1 (5 bases). Per the germline V gene, CDR1 is PRHDT and CDR2 is FYEKMQ (reference sequence). The V end was cut by 2 bases, the J end by 2 bases, with 10 bases between. The CDR3 has 14 amino acids. The CDR3 region is CASSLRTRTYEQYF. The CDR3 coding sequence is TGTGCCAGCAGCTTAAGGACAAGAACCTACGAGCAGTACTTC.

Only a few counts were recorded for this clonotype. The chain is built from TRBV10-3 and TRBJ2-1, with D tentatively TRBD1 (5 bases). The germline V and J ends were trimmed by 2 bases and 3 bases, with 5 bases remaining between them. Germline V lookup: CDR1 ENHRY, CDR2 SYGVKD. The CDR3 is 13 residues long. The CDR3: CAISEQGYNEQFF. CDR3 DNA: TGTGCCATCAGTGAGCAGGGCTACAATGAGCAGTTCTTC.

This clonotype has a handful of counts. The chain joins TRBV20-1 to TRBJ2-1; 12 bases are shared with TRBD2. V shed 7 bases, J shed 6 bases, and the junction held 7 bases outside the gene matches. CDR1 DFQATT and CDR2 SNEGSKA come from the germline V gene (reference sequence). The CDR3 sequence is 14 residues long. This chain's CDR3 is CSVTTSGSLNEQFF. The CDR3 coding sequence is TGCAGTGTTACGACTAGCGGGAGCCTCAATGAGCAGTTCTTC.

The chain has TRBV20-1 and TRBJ2-4; D is possibly TRBD2 (5 bases). CDR3 length equals 11 residues. The germline V gene encodes CDR1 DFQATT and CDR2 SNEGSKA (reference sequence). V was clipped by 5 bases and J by 8 bases, with 10 bases between them. For the CDR3, the DNA is TGCAGTGCTTTAGCGACGGACATTCAGTACTTC. Translating gives CSALATDIQYF.